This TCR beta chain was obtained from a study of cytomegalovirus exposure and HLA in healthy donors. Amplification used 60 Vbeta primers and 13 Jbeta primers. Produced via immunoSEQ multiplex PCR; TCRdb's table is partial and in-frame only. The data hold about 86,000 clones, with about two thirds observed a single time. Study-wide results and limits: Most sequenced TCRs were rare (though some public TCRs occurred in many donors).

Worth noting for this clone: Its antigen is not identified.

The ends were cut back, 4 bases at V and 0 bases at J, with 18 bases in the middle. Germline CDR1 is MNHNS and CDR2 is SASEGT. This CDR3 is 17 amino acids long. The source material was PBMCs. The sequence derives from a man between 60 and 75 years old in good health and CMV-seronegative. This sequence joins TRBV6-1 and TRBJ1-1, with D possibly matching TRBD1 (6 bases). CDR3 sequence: CASSGEGHLVMNTEAFF. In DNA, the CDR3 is TGTGCCAGCAGTGGGGAGGGACACCTAGTGATGAACACTGAAGCTTTCTTT.